This T cell receptor beta chain was observed in a study of blood T cell repertoires in COVID-19. In the study overall: Specimens from acute and convalescent COVID-19 originated in the United States, Italy and Spain. The analysed material was cDNA or gDNA that came from T cells, B-cell-depleted T cells, or PBMCs.

The authors' processing: Estimates of nucleated cell counts were drawn from the amplification of reference gene primers. The repertoire was sequenced with immunoSEQ multiplex PCR; TCRdb's copy has only in-frame clones and lacks some. V, J and clone size derive from that table, while D and trimming were established from the DNA sequence. Here the sample spans some 340,000 clones, around 84% being singletons. V was pared by 8 bases and J by 4 bases, with 11 bases of the junction left unmatched. In germline, CDR1 is SNHLY, CDR2 FYNNEI. The CDR3 contains 16 residues. This chain joins TRBV2 and TRBJ2-3, with 11 bases lining up with TRBD2. This receptor was taken from a woman aged 18-30 years with acute or convalescent COVID-19. Sequenced: peripheral blood. The CDR3 loop reads CASGPRSSGRADTQYF. The CDR3, as DNA: TGTGCCAGCGGTCCTCGAAGTAGCGGGAGGGCAGATACGCAGTATTTT.